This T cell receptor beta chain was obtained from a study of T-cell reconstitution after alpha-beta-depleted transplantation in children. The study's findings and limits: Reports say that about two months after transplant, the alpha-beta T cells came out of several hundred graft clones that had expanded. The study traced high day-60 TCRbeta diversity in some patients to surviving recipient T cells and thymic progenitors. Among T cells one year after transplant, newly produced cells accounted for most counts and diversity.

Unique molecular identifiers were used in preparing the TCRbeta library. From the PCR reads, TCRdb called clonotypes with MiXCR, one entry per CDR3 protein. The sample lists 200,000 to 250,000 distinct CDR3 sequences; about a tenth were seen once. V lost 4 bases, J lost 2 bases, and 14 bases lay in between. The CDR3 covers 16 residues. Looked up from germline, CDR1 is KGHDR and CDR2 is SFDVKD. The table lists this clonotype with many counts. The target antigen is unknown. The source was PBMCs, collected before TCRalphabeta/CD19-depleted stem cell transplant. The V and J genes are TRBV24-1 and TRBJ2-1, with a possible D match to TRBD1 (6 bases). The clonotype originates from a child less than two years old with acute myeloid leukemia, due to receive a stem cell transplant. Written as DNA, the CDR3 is TGTGCCACCAGTGACCGGACAGCCCTTCCCTACAATGAGCAGTTCTTC. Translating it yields CATSDRTALPYNEQFF.